A selection of T cell receptor beta chains follows, all from one sample in a study of T cells in narcolepsy. Produced via immunoSEQ multiplex PCR; TCRdb's table is partial and in-frame only. Among nearly 35,000 clones listed, approximately 80% were seen once. The source material was memory (CD45RA-) CD4+ T cells from blood. All receptors come from a human donor in good health. Both conserved end residues are part of each CDR3. The D gene is left open where the match is weak. Not every row has a clone size; where given, it reads once, few, many or a size class.

CDR3 protein: CASSLGAEDTQYF; CDR3 DNA: TGCGCCAGCAGCTTGGGGGCGGAAGATACGCAGTATTTT; D gene: NA; J gene: TRBJ2-3; V gene: TRBV5-1; clone size: NA
CDR3 protein: CASSVERGGFYEQYF; CDR3 DNA: TGTGCCAGCAGTGTAGAGCGGGGGGGCTTTTACGAGCAGTACTTC; D gene: TRBD2; J gene: TRBJ2-7; V gene: TRBV6-5; clone size: NA
CDR3 protein: CASSWDSSTDTQYF; CDR3 DNA: TGTGCCAGCAGCTGGGACTCTAGCACAGATACGCAGTATTTT; D gene: NA; J gene: TRBJ2-3; V gene: TRBV9; clone size: NA
CDR3 protein: CASSFEGPNDEQYF; CDR3 DNA: TGCGCCAGCAGCTTTGAGGGCCCAAATGACGAGCAGTACTTC; D gene: NA; J gene: TRBJ2-7; V gene: TRBV5-1; clone size: once
CDR3 protein: CASSVTSGRDYNEQFF; CDR3 DNA: TGTGCCAGCAGTGTCACTAGCGGGAGGGACTACAATGAGCAGTTCTTC; D gene: TRBD2; J gene: TRBJ2-1; V gene: TRBV6-1; clone size: NA
CDR3 protein: CATRGEGGTDTQYF; CDR3 DNA: TGTGCCACAAGAGGGGAGGGAGGCACAGATACGCAGTATTTT; D gene: TRBD2; J gene: TRBJ2-3; V gene: TRBV15; clone size: NA
CDR3 protein: CASSPGQVYGYTF; CDR3 DNA: TGTGCCAGCAGTCCCGGACAGGTCTATGGCTACACCTTC; D gene: TRBD1; J gene: TRBJ1-2; V gene: TRBV6-5; clone size: NA
CDR3 protein: CAISELIYEQYF; CDR3 DNA: TGTGCCATCAGTGAGTTGATATACGAGCAGTACTTC; D gene: NA; J gene: TRBJ2-7; V gene: TRBV10-3; clone size: NA
CDR3 protein: CASSIKWSSGANVLTF; CDR3 DNA: TGTGCCAGTAGTATAAAGTGGAGCTCTGGGGCCAACGTCCTGACTTTC; D gene: NA; J gene: TRBJ2-6; V gene: TRBV19; clone size: NA
CDR3 protein: CATSRDQGEETQYF; CDR3 DNA: TGTGCCACCAGCAGAGATCAAGGGGAAGAGACCCAGTACTTC; D gene: NA; J gene: TRBJ2-5; V gene: TRBV15; clone size: NA
CDR3 protein: CASSQGTGYSGANVLTF; CDR3 DNA: TGTGCCAGCAGCCAAGGGACAGGATATTCTGGGGCCAACGTCCTGACTTTC; D gene: TRBD1; J gene: TRBJ2-6; V gene: TRBV4-2; clone size: NA
CDR3 protein: CASSLGVVDGYTF; CDR3 DNA: TGTGCCAGCAGCTTAGGAGTGGTCGACGGCTACACCTTC; D gene: NA; J gene: TRBJ1-2; V gene: TRBV7-3; clone size: NA
CDR3 protein: CASSIRPTGDQPQHF; CDR3 DNA: TGTGCCAGCAGTATCCGCCCGACGGGGGATCAGCCCCAGCATTTT; D gene: NA; J gene: TRBJ1-5; V gene: TRBV6-1; clone size: once
CDR3 protein: CASSFMGLAGGLSETQYF; CDR3 DNA: TGTGCCAGCAGCTTCATGGGACTAGCGGGGGGGCTTTCGGAGACCCAGTACTTC; D gene: TRBD2; J gene: TRBJ2-5; V gene: TRBV7-8; clone size: NA
CDR3 protein: CASSEALGSEQYF; CDR3 DNA: TGTGCCAGCAGTGAAGCGCTGGGTTCCGAGCAGTACTTC; D gene: NA; J gene: TRBJ2-7; V gene: TRBV6-1; clone size: few
CDR3 protein: CASTRKKVEETQYF; CDR3 DNA: TGTGCCAGCACCCGTAAAAAGGTAGAAGAGACCCAGTACTTC; D gene: NA; J gene: TRBJ2-5; V gene: TRBV7-9; clone size: NA
CDR3 protein: CAWSAQGPDEQFF; CDR3 DNA: TGTGCCTGGAGTGCCCAGGGTCCCGATGAGCAGTTCTTC; D gene: NA; J gene: TRBJ2-1; V gene: TRBV30; clone size: once
CDR3 protein: CSVGFRVGEQYF; CDR3 DNA: TGCAGCGTTGGCTTTCGGGTAGGCGAGCAGTACTTC; D gene: NA; J gene: TRBJ2-7; V gene: TRBV29-1; clone size: few
CDR3 protein: CASSLDWTSTSTDTQYF; CDR3 DNA: TGTGCCAGCAGCTTAGATTGGACTTCGACTAGCACAGATACGCAGTATTTT; D gene: NA; J gene: TRBJ2-3; V gene: TRBV7-2; clone size: NA
CDR3 protein: CASSLATGKHSPLHF; CDR3 DNA: TGTGCCAGCAGCTTAGCTACAGGGAAACATTCACCCCTCCACTTT; D gene: NA; J gene: TRBJ1-6; V gene: TRBV7-6; clone size: NA
CDR3 protein: CASSPLGRQGQYF; CDR3 DNA: TGTGCCAGCTCACCACTTGGGCGACAGGGCCAGTACTTC; D gene: TRBD1; J gene: TRBJ2-7; V gene: TRBV18; clone size: NA
CDR3 protein: CASSLLGGGRTPLHF; CDR3 DNA: TGTGCCAGCAGCCTCCTAGGCGGGGGGCGAACACCCCTCCACTTT; D gene: NA; J gene: TRBJ1-6; V gene: TRBV6-1; clone size: NA
CDR3 protein: CASSEDRGLGAYGYTF; CDR3 DNA: TGTGCCAGCAGTGAAGACAGGGGGCTAGGGGCCTATGGCTACACCTTC; D gene: TRBD1; J gene: TRBJ1-2; V gene: TRBV2; clone size: NA
CDR3 protein: CASSRTGNEETQYF; CDR3 DNA: TGTGCCAGCAGCCGAACCGGGAACGAAGAGACCCAGTACTTC; D gene: NA; J gene: TRBJ2-5; V gene: TRBV5-6; clone size: NA